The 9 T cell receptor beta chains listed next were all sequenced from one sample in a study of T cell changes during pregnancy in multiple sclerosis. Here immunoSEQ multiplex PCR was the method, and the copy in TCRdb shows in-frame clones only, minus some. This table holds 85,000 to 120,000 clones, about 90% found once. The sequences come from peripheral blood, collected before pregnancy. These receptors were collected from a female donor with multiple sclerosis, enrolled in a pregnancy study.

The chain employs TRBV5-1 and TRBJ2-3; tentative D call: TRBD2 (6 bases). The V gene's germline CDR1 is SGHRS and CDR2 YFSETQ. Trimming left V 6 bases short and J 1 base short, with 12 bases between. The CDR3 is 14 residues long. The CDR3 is CASTLIAGTDTQYF. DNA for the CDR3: TGCGCCAGCACTTTGATAGCGGGCACAGATACGCAGTATTTT.

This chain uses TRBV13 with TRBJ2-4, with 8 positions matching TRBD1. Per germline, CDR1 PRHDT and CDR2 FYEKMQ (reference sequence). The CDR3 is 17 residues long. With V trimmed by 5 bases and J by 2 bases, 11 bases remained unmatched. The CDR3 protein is CASSPRTGTLSKNIQYF. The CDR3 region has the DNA TGTGCCAGCAGCCCAAGGACAGGGACTTTATCCAAAAACATTCAGTACTTC.

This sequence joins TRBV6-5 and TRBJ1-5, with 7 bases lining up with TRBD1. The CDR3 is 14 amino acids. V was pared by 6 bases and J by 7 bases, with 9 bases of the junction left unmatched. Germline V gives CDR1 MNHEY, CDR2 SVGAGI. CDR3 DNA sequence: TGTGCCAGCAGCTCAGGGGGAACTAGCCAGCCCCAGCATTTT. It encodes CASSSGGTSQPQHF.

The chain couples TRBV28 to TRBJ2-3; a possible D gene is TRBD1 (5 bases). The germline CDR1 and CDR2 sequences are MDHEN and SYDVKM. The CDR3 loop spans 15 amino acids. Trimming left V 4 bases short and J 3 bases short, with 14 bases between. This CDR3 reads CASSSRQTTTDTQYF. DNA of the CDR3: TGTGCCAGCAGTTCAAGACAGACAACTACAGATACGCAGTATTTT.

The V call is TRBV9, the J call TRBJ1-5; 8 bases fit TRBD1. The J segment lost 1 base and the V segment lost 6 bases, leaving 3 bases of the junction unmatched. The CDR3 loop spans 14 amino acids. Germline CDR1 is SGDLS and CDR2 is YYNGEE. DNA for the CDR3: TGTGCCAGCAACCAGGGGGCAAGCAATCAGCCCCAGCATTTT. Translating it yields CASNQGASNQPQHF.

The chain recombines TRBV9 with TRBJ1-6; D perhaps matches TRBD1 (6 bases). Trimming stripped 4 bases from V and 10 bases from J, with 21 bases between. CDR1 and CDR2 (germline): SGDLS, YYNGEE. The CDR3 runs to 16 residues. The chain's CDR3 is CASSPQGQADLSPLHF. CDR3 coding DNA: TGTGCCAGCAGCCCACAGGGTCAGGCCGACTTGTCACCCCTCCACTTT.

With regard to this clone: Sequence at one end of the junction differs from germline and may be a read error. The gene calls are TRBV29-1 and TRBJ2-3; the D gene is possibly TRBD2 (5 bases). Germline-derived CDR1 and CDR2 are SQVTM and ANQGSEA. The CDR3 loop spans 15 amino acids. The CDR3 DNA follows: TGCAGCGTTCAAGACCCTAGCCGAGGCACAGATACGCAGTATTTT. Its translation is CSVQDPSRGTDTQYF.

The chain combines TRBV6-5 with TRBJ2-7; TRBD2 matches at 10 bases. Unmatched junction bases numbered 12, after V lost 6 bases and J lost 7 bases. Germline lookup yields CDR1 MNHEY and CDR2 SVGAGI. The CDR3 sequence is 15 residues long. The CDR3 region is CASRTEAGGPGEQYF. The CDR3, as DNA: TGTGCCAGCAGGACGGAAGCGGGGGGGCCCGGAGAGCAGTACTTC.

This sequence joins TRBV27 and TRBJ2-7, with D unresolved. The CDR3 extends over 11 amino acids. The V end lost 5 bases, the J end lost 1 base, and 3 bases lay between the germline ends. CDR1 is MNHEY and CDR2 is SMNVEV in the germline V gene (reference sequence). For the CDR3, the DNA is TGTGCCAGCAGTCCGTCCTACGAGCAGTACTTC. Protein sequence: CASSPSYEQYF.